The 24 T cell receptor beta chains below come from one sample, sequenced in a study of Tregs in tolerant kidney transplant recipients. Mixed chimerism was transient after nonmyeloablative marrow transplants from related graft donors. Data came from immunoSEQ multiplex PCR; TCRdb stores just in-frame clones and leaves some out. In total, the table holds about 5,300 clones. The specimen comprised CD4+ T cells from blood (PBMCs), sampled approximately 15 months after the transplant. The origin of the receptors is a human patient who received a combined kidney and bone marrow transplant. Some T cells may be provided by the graft donor.

Regarding this clone: The observed sequence ends 3 residues before the CDR3 terminus, with the missing tail filled in from the germline J gene. This chain connects TRBV6-2 or TRBV6-3 to TRBJ2-5; no reliable D call. V lost 6 bases and J 1 base, leaving 9 bases between the germline ends. Germline loops: CDR1 MNHEY, CDR2 SVGEGT. The CDR3 totals 13 residues. The DNA read from the CDR3 is TGTGCCAGCAGCCCTAGGCGCCAAGAGACC. Translation gives CASSPRRQET. In full, the CDR3 reads CASSPRRQETQYF.

Measured by frequency, this clone is medium-sized (0.01 to 0.1%). The CDR3 is CSARRDSPLEQYF. The covered CDR3 bases are TGCAGTGCTAGACGGGACAGTCCCCTCGAG. V usage is TRBV20-1 and J usage is TRBJ2-7; TRBD1 agrees at 7 bases. The read gets to within 3 residues of the CDR3 end, and the germline J gene fills in the rest. Germline CDR1 reads DFQATT; CDR2 reads SNEGSKA (reference sequence). The CDR3 runs 13 residues. V lost 2 bases and J lost 6; bases outside the gene matches: 7.

Concerning this clone itself: The read ends 3 residues early relative to the CDR3; the germline J gene fills the gap. The V and J genes are TRBV7-9 and TRBJ2-7, with 8 bases that match TRBD2. Germline-derived CDR1 and CDR2 are SEHNR and FQNEAQ (reference sequence). The V segment lost 11 bases and the J segment 3 bases; nucleotides outside the gene matches: 12. The CDR3 loop spans 14 amino acids. The CDR3 spells CAVPGRGGRYEQYF. The CDR3 DNA, read in part, is TGTGCCGTCCCGGGCCGGGGGGGCCGCTACGAG.

A note on this clone: The read falls 3 residues short of the CDR3 end, and the missing part is taken from the germline J gene. The rearrangement links TRBV20-1 to TRBJ1-1, with 7 bases lining up with TRBD1. The germline V gene encodes CDR1 DFQATT and CDR2 SNEGSKA (reference sequence). The CDR3 has 14 residues. V lost 4 bases, J lost 4 bases, and 9 bases stayed unmatched. The CDR3 protein is CSATQGEVGTEAFF. Partial CDR3 DNA: TGCAGTGCTACCCAGGGGGAGGTTGGCACTGAA.

A word on this clone: Sequencing ends 3 residues short of the CDR3 end; the germline J gene provides the rest. The rearrangement uses TRBV5-1 and TRBJ1-4, with TRBD1 as a possible D gene (6 bases). Germline loops: CDR1 SGHRS, CDR2 YFSETQ. V was clipped by 3 bases and J by 3 bases, with 12 bases between them. CDR3 length equals 15 residues. CDR3 bases read: TGCGCCAGCAGCTCCACGGACAGCCCTAATGAAAAA. Translated, it gives CASSSTDSPNEK. The whole CDR3 region reads CASSSTDSPNEKLFF.

A remark on this clone: Read sequence stops 3 residues before the CDR3 end, and the germline J gene provides the missing end. The chain has TRBV6-2 or TRBV6-3 and TRBJ2-2, with 7 positions matching TRBD2. Germline CDR1 is MNHEY and CDR2 is SVGEGT. V was clipped by 7 bases and J by 6 bases; unmatched bases: 11. CDR3 length equals 15 residues. The DNA read from the CDR3 is TGTGCCAGCAACCCCCACGGGGGGATGCCCGGGGAG. It encodes CASNPHGGMPGE. The entire CDR3 reads CASNPHGGMPGELFF.

Comments on this clone: The read finishes 3 residues shy of the CDR3 end, and the germline J gene is used to complete it. Other DNA sequences in the same sample also yield this CDR3. This chain links TRBV18 with TRBJ1-5, with 9 positions matching TRBD1. The trim removed 3 bases at V and 4 bases at J, leaving 4 bases unmatched. The germline V gene encodes CDR1 KGHSH and CDR2 LQKENI. The CDR3 spans 15 residues. The CDR3 protein is CASSPDRGGNQPQHF. Incomplete CDR3 DNA: TGTGCCAGCTCACCGGACAGGGGAGGGAATCAGCCC.

In regard to this clone: The missing CDR3 end, 3 residues past where the read stops, is filled in from the germline J gene. The V and J genes are TRBV6-2 or TRBV6-3 and TRBJ1-5; D gene uncertain. The V end lost 5 bases, the J end lost 6 bases, and 17 bases lay between the germline ends. Germline loops: CDR1 MNHEY, CDR2 SVGEGT. The CDR3 spans 15 residues. The covered CDR3 bases are TGTGCCAGCAGTGTTCGGTATGTCTCTGGTCAGCCC. As protein: CASSVRYVSGQP. The full CDR3 is CASSVRYVSGQPQHF.

On this clone: The read gets to within 3 residues of the CDR3 end, and the germline J gene fills in the rest. The gene calls are TRBV7-8 and TRBJ1-3; D is perhaps TRBD1 (6 bases). This CDR3 has 17 residues. Trimming cost V 4 bases and J 1 base, with 17 bases left between them. Germline V gives CDR1 SGHVS, CDR2 FQNEAQ. CDR3 in amino acids: CASSSGGRTTSGNTIYF. The covered CDR3 bases are TGTGCCAGCAGCTCGGGGGGCCGGACTACTTCTGGAAACACC.

By frequency, this clone registers large. The sequenced fragment ends 3 residues before the CDR3 boundary, so the rest is inferred from the germline J gene. The chain is built from TRBV29-1 and TRBJ1-2; 7 bases agree with TRBD1. This CDR3 comprises 14 residues. Trimming took 3 bases from V and 5 from J; bases not matched to a gene: 9. Germline-derived CDR1 and CDR2 are SQVTM and ANQGSEA. The sequenced part of the CDR3 DNA is TGCAGCGTTGATTCACAGACAGGGAAATATGGC. This codes for CSVDSQTGKYG. The full CDR3 is CSVDSQTGKYGYTF.

A word on this clone: The missing CDR3 end, 3 residues past where the read stops, is filled in from the germline J gene. V and J are TRBV2 and TRBJ1-5, with D possibly matching TRBD1 (6 bases). Trimming took 3 bases from V and 6 from J, leaving 12 bases between them. CDR1 and CDR2 from the germline V gene are SNHLY and FYNNEI. The CDR3 is 14 residues long. CDR3: CASSEQGLGQPQHF. CDR3 DNA, as far as it was read: TGTGCCAGCAGTGAGCAGGGGTTAGGTCAGCCC.

In terms of frequency, this clone is medium-sized. The observed sequence ends 3 residues before the CDR3 terminus, with the missing tail filled in from the germline J gene. The V and J genes are TRBV5-1 and TRBJ2-3; 7 positions agree with TRBD2. The length of the CDR3 is 14 residues. Germline assignment: CDR1 SGHRS and CDR2 YFSETQ. The junction had 3 bases not matched to a gene; V was cut back by 0 bases and J by 5 bases. CDR3 sequence: CASSLESGGDTQYF. Incomplete CDR3 DNA: TGCGCCAGCAGCTTGGAGTCGGGGGGAGATACG.

With regard to this clone: The DNA ends 3 residues before the CDR3 does, and the rest of the CDR3 is filled in from the germline J gene. V and J are TRBV29-1 and TRBJ2-3, with D unclear. There are 14 residues in the CDR3. Per germline, CDR1 SQVTM and CDR2 ANQGSEA. The germline V and J ends were trimmed by 6 bases and 0 bases, with 13 bases remaining between them. CDR3 bases read: TGCAGCGTGATGGAAGGGTCAAGCACAGATACG. Translating it yields CSVMEGSSTDT. In full, the CDR3 is CSVMEGSSTDTQYF.

Points on this clone: From the germline J gene comes the end of the CDR3, since the read stops 3 residues before it. The chain joins TRBV4-1 to TRBJ1-2; TRBD1 is a possible D gene (6 bases). Trimming shortened V by 1 base and J by 0 bases, and 12 bases separated the two germline ends. CDR3 size: 16 residues. Germline V CDR1 and CDR2: MGHRA, YSYEKL. The CDR3 sequence is CASSQAGQRANYGYTF. CDR3 bases read: TGCGCCAGCAGCCAAGCTGGACAGCGAGCTAACTATGGC.

To note about this clone: The read ends 3 residues shy of where the CDR3 ends; the end is completed using the germline J gene. This chain joins TRBV2 and TRBJ2-2, with 7 bases matching TRBD1. The trim removed 5 bases at V and 2 bases at J, leaving 5 bases unmatched. The CDR3 has 15 amino acids. CDR1 and CDR2 (germline): SNHLY, FYNNEI. CDR3 DNA, as far as it was read: TGTGCCAGCAGTACGGGACAGATAAACACCGGGGAG. Translated, it gives CASSTGQINTGE. The full CDR3 reads CASSTGQINTGELFF.

This clone is identified as medium-sized from frequency. The read gets to within 3 residues of the CDR3 end, and the germline J gene fills in the rest. The chain links TRBV20-1 to TRBJ1-2, with 9 positions matching TRBD1. This CDR3 region has 13 residues. Losses at the gene ends were 6 bases for V and 5 bases for J; bases not matched to a gene: 7. The V gene's germline CDR1 is DFQATT and CDR2 SNEGSKA (reference sequence). The part of the CDR3 DNA that was read is TGCAGTGCCCCGGGACAGGGAAAGTATGGC. Its translation: CSAPGQGKYG. The full CDR3 protein is CSAPGQGKYGYTF.

Comment on this clone: The CDR3 end lies 3 residues beyond the end of the read and is filled in from the germline J gene. The rearrangement links TRBV5-1 to TRBJ2-2; 7 bases align to TRBD1. The CDR3 length is 14 residues. J gave up 3 bases and V 7 bases, and 6 bases lay outside the gene matches. Germline CDR1 SGHRS, CDR2 YFSETQ. Here the CDR3 reads CASCPGQYTGELFF. CDR3 DNA (partial): TGCGCCAGCTGTCCGGGACAGTACACCGGGGAG. The complete variable domain, with remaining parts taken from reference TRBV5-1 and TRBJ2-2, reads KAGVTQTPRYLIKTRGQQVTLSCSPISGHRSVSWYQQTPGQGLQFLFEYFSETQRNKGNFPGRFSGRQFSNSRSEMNVSTLELGDSALYLCASCPGQYTGELFFGEGSRLTVL.

Judged by frequency, this clone is medium-sized. The CDR3 goes on 3 residues after the read ends, and that part is filled in from the germline J gene. V is TRBV6-2 or TRBV6-3 and J is TRBJ1-2; 10 bases are shared with TRBD1. CDR3 size: 16 residues. Germline V gene lookup returns CDR1 MNHEY and CDR2 SVGEGT. J gave up 4 bases and V 2 bases, and 7 bases lay outside the gene matches. CDR3 bases read: TGTGCCAGCAGTTACCCGACAGGGGGCATAGGCTATGGC. This encodes CASSYPTGGIGYG. The entire CDR3 protein is CASSYPTGGIGYGYTF.

Notes on this clone: The observed sequence ends 3 residues before the CDR3 terminus, with the missing tail filled in from the germline J gene. The V and J genes are TRBV20-1 and TRBJ1-2; no reliable D call. V lost 0 bases and J 5 bases, leaving 10 bases between the germline ends. Germline CDR1 reads DFQATT; CDR2 reads SNEGSKA (reference sequence). There are 13 residues in the CDR3. The CDR3 loop reads CSARDQRDYGYTF. CDR3 DNA (partial): TGCAGTGCTAGAGATCAGCGTGATTATGGC.

A note on this clone: The sequenced fragment ends 3 residues before the CDR3 boundary, so the rest is inferred from the germline J gene. The V gene is TRBV6-2 or TRBV6-3, the J gene TRBJ2-7; D gene uncertain. CDR1 and CDR2 from the germline V gene are MNHEY and SVGEGT. The V end was cut by 6 bases, the J end by 4 bases, with 7 bases between. The CDR3 has 11 residues. The CDR3 loop reads CASSFRYEQYF. The part of the CDR3 DNA that was read is TGTGCCAGCAGCTTCAGATACGAG.

As to this clone: The read gets to within 3 residues of the CDR3 end, and the germline J gene fills in the rest. The rearrangement links TRBV20-1 to TRBJ2-1; weak D call: TRBD2 (6 bases). V was cut by 1 base and J by 6 bases, with 10 bases left in between. The CDR3 has 13 residues. Germline V gene data show CDR1 as DFQATT and CDR2 as SNEGSKA (reference sequence). The DNA read from the CDR3 is TGCAGTGCTAGAGGTACTAGCCGCAATGAG. It codes for CSARGTSRNE. The entire CDR3 is CSARGTSRNEQFF.

Points on this clone: The CDR3 extends 3 residues past the end of the read, so its final part is completed from the germline J gene. The chain employs TRBV5-1 and TRBJ2-7; D remains ambiguous. CDR1 SGHRS and CDR2 YFSETQ come from the germline V gene. V lost 4 bases, J lost 0 bases, and 8 bases lay in between. The CDR3 spans 13 residues. CDR3 region: CASSRRFSYEQYF. CDR3 bases read: TGCGCCAGCAGCCGTAGATTCTCCTACGAG.

The covered CDR3 bases are TGCAGTGCTTCCCCTATCCGGACTAGCGGCACAAAGAACCCCTACGAG. Its translation is CSASPIRTSGTKNPYE. The entire CDR3 is CSASPIRTSGTKNPYEQYF. V gene TRBV20-1 combines with J gene TRBJ2-7; the match to TRBD2 covers 10 bases. The CDR3 end is not reached by the read, which stops 3 residues before it; the germline J gene fills it in. Germline V CDR1 and CDR2: DFQATT, SNEGSKA (reference sequence). V gave up 5 bases and J gave up 2 bases; unmatched junction bases: 21. The CDR3 totals 19 residues.

Note on this clone: The read ends 3 residues before the CDR3 terminus; that terminus is restored from the germline J gene. The chain joins TRBV2 to TRBJ1-5; TRBD1 matches 7 bases. This CDR3 has 15 amino acids. Germline V gene lookup returns CDR1 SNHLY and CDR2 FYNNEI. V gave up 5 bases and J gave up 1 base; unmatched junction bases: 5. CDR3 DNA (partial): TGTGCCAGCAGTAGACAGGGTAGGAGCAATCAGCCC. The encoded protein is CASSRQGRSNQP. The full CDR3 protein reads CASSRQGRSNQPQHF.